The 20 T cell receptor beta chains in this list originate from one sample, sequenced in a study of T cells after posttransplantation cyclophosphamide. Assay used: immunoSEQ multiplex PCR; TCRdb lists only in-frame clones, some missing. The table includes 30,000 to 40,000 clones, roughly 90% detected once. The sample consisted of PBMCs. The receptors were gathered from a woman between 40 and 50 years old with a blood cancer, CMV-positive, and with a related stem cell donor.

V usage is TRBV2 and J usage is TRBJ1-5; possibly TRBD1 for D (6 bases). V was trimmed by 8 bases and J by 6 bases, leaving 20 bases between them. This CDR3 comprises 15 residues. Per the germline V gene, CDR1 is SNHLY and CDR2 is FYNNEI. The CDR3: CASGPDSGAGQPQHF. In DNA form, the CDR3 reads TGTGCCAGCGGACCTGATTCAGGGGCAGGTCAGCCCCAGCATTTT. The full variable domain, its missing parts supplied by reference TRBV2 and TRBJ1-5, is EPEVTQTPSHQVTQMGQEVILRCVPISNHLYFYWYRQILGQKVEFLVSFYNNEISEKSEIFDDQFSVERPDGSNFTLKIRSTKLEDSAMYFCASGPDSGAGQPQHFGDGTRLSIL.

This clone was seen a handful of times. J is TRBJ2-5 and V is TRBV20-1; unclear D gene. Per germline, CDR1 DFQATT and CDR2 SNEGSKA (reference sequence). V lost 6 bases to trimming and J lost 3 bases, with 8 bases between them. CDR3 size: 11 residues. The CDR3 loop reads CSAVAEETQYF. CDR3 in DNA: TGCAGTGCGGTGGCAGAAGAGACCCAGTACTTC.

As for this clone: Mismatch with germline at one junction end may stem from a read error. CDR3 sequence reads: CASSFDRGEGGYAF. The DNA for the CDR3 is TGCGCCAGCAGTTTCGACAGGGGAGAAGGTGGCTACGCCTTC. The chain joins TRBV10-1 to TRBJ1-2, with TRBD1 matching over 8 bases. Looked up from germline, CDR1 is WNHNN and CDR2 is SYGVQD (reference sequence). This CDR3 is built from 14 residues.

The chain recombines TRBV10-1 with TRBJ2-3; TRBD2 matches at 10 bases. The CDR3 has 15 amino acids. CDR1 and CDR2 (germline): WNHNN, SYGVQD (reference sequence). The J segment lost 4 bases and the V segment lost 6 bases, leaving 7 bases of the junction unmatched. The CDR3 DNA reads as TGCGCCAGCAGATCGGGACTAGCGACCTCAGATACGCAGTATTTT. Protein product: CASRSGLATSDTQYF.

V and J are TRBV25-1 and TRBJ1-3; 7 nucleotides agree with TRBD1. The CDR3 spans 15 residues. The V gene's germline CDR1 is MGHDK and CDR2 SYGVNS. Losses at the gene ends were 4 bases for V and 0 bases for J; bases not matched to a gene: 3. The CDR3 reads CASSAGTVSGNTIYF. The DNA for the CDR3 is TGTGCCAGCAGTGCCGGGACAGTCTCTGGAAACACCATATATTTT.

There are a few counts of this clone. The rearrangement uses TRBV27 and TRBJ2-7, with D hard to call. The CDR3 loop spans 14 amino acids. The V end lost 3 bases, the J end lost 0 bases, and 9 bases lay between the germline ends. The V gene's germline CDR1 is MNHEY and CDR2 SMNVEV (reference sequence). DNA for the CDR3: TGTGCCAGCAGTTTTTCCAAGAGCTCCTACGAGCAGTACTTC. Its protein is CASSFSKSSYEQYF.

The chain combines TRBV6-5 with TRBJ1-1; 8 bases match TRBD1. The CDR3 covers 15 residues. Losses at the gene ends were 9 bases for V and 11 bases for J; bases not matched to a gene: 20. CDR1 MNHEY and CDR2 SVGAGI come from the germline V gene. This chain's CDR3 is CASRTSGDRQSVAFF. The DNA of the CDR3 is TGTGCCAGTCGGACCAGTGGGGACAGGCAATCGGTGGCTTTCTTT.

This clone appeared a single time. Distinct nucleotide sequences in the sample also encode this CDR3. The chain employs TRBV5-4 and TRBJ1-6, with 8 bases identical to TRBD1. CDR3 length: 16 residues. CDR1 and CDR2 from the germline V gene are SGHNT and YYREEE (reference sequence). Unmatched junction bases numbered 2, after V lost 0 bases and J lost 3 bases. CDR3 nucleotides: TGTGCCAGCAGCTTGGCAGGGGGCGGCTATAATTCACCCCTCCACTTT. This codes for CASSLAGGGYNSPLHF.

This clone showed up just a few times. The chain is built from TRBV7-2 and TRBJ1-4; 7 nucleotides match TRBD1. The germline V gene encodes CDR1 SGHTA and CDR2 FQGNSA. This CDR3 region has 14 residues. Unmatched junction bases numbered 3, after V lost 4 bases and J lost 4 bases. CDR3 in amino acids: CASSSGQFNEKLFF. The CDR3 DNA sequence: TGTGCCAGCAGCTCGGGACAGTTTAATGAAAAACTGTTTTTT.

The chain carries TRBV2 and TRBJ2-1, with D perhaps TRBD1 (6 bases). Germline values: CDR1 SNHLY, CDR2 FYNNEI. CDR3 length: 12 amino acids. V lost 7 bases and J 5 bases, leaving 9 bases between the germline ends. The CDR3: CASINRDNEQFF. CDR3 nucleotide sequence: TGTGCCAGCATAAACAGGGACAATGAGCAGTTCTTC.

CDR3: CASSQVRGYSYEQYF. CDR3 nucleotide sequence: TGCGCCAGCAGCCAAGTACGGGGTTACTCCTACGAGCAGTACTTC. The genes are TRBV4-1 and TRBJ2-7; maybe TRBD2 (5 bases). Germline assignment: CDR1 MGHRA and CDR2 YSYEKL. This CDR3 has 15 residues. V lost 1 base, J lost 0 bases, and 10 bases lay in between.

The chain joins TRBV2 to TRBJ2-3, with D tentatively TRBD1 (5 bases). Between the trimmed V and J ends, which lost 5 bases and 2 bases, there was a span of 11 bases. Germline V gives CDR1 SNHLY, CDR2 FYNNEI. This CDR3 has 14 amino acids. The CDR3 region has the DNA TGTGCCAGCAGTCGACAGCCGGTCACAGATACGCAGTATTTT. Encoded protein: CASSRQPVTDTQYF.

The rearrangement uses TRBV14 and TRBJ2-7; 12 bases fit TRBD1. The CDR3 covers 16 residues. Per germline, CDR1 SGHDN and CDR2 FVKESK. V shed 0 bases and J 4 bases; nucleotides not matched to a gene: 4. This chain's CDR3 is CASSQDGGQGAYEQYF. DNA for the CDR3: TGTGCCAGCAGCCAAGATGGGGGACAGGGGGCGTACGAGCAGTACTTC.

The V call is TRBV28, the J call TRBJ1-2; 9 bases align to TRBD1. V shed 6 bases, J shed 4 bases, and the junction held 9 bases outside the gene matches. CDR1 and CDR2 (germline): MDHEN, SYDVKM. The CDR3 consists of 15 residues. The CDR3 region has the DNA TGTGCCAGCAGCTCCGGGACAGGGTTCATCTATGGCTACACCTTC. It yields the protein CASSSGTGFIYGYTF.

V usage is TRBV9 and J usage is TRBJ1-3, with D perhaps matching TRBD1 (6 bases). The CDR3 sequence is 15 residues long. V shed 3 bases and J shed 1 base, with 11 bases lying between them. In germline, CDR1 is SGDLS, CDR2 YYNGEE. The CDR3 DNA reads TGTGCCAGCAGCGCCACAGGGTCTTCTGGAAACACCATATATTTT. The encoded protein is CASSATGSSGNTIYF.

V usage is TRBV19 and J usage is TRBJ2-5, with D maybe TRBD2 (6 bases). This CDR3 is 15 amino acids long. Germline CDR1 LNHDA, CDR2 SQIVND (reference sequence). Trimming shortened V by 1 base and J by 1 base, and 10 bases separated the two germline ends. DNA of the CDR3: TGTGCCAGTAGTATAGGGTGGGGGGTCCAAGAGACCCAGTACTTC. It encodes CASSIGWGVQETQYF.

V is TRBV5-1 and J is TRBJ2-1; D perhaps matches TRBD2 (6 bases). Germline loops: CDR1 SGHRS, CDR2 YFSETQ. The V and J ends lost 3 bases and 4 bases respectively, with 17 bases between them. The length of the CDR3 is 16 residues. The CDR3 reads CASSSYGPGGYNEQFF. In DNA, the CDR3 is TGCGCCAGCAGCTCCTACGGCCCCGGGGGATACAATGAGCAGTTCTTC.

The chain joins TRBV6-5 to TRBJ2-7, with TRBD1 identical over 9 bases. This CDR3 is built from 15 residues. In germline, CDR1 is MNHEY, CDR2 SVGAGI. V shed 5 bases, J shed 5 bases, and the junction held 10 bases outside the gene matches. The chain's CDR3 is CASSAGQGRINEQYF. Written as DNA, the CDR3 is TGTGCCAGCAGTGCCGGACAGGGGAGGATAAACGAGCAGTACTTC.

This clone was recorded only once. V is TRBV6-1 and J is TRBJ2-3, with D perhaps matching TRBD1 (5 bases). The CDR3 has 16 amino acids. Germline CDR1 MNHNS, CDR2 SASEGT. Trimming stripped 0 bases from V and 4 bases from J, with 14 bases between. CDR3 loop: CASSEAVGVGPDTQYF. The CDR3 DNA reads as TGTGCCAGCAGTGAAGCCGTAGGGGTGGGCCCAGATACGCAGTATTTT.

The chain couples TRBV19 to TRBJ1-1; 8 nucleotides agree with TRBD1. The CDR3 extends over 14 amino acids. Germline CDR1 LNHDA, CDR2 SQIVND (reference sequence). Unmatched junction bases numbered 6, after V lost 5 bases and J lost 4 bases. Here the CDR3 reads CASSFQGAGTEAFF. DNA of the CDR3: TGTGCCAGTAGTTTCCAGGGGGCGGGCACTGAAGCTTTCTTT.